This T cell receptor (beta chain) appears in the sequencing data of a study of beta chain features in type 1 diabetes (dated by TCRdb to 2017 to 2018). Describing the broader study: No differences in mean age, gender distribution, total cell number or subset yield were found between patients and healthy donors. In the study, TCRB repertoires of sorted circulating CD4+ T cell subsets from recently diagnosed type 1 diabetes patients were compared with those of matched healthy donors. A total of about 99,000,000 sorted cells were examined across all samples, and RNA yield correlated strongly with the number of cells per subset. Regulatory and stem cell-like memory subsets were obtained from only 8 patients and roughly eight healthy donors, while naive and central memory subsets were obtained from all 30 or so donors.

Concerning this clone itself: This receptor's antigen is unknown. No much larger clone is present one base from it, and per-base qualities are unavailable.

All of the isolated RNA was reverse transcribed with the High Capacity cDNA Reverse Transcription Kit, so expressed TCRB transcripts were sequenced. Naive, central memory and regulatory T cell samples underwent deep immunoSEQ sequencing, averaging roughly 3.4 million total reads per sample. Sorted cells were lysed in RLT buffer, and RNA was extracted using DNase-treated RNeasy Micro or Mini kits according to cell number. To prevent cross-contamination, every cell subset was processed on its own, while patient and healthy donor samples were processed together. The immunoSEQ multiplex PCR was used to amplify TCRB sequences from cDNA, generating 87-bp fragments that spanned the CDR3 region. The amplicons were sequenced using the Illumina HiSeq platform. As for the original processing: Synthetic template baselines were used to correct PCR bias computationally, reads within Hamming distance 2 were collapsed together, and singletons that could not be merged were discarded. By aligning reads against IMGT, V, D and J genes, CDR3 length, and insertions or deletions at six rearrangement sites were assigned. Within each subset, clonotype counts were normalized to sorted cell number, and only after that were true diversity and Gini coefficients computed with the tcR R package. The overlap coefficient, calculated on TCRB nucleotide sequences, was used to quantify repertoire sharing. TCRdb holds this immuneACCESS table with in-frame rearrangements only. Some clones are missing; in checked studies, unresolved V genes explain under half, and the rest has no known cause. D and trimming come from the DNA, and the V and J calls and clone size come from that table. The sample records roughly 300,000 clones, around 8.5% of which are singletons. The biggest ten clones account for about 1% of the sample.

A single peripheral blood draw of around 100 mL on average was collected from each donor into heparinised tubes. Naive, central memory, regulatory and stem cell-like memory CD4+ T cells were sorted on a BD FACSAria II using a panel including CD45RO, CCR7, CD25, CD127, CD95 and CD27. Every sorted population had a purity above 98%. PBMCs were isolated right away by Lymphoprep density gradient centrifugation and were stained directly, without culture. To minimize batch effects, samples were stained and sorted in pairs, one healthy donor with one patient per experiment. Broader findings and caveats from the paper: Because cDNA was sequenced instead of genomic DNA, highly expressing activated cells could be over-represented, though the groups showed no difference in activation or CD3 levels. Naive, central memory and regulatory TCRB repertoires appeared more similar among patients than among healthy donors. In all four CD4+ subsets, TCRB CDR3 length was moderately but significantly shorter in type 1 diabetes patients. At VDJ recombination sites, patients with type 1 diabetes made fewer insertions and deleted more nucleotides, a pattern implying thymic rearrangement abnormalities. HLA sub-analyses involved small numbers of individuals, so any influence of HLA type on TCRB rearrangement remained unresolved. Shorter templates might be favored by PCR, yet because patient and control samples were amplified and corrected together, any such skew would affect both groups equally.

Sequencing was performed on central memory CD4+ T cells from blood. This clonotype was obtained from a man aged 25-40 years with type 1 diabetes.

CDR3 sequence: CASRGMSYTF. The DNA sequence reads TGTGCCAGCAGGGGGATGAGCTACACCTTC. This receptor chain uses TRBV9 and TRBJ1-2; the D gene remains uncertain. Counted from cysteine to phenylalanine, this CDR3 has 10 amino acids. CDR3 DNA only is kept here, 30 bases in frame from base 1. The CDR1 and CDR2 encoded by the germline V gene are SGDLS and YYNGEE. V drops 5 bases and J drops 9 bases, leaving 8 bases in between.